This T cell receptor (beta chain) was captured by sequencing in a study of regulatory T cells in long-lasting Graves disease. Study-level points and caveats: New patients shared around 1,000 public clonotypes, and persistent patients shared more, with about 2,500.

In this sample, this clonotype turned up many times. Its specificity is unknown. The CDR3 consists of 13 residues. In germline, CDR1 is DFQATT, CDR2 SNEGSKA (reference sequence). V dropped 4 bases and J dropped 3; count of bases not matched to a gene: 0. CDR3 regions were amplified by Arm-PCR using iRepertoire HTBI primers to build TCR beta libraries. Using its own MiXCR run on the multiplex PCR reads, TCRdb lists one record per CDR3 protein. The sample records around 360,000 distinct CDR3 sequences, roughly 15% being singletons. Described time point: newly diagnosed GD, antithyroid drugs for less than 3 months. From RNA extracted from PBMCs, the TCR library was made. Another study also made use of these data, one on T cells in Graves' hyperthyroidism and ophthalmopathy. As that study records: Orbital computed tomography, thyroid ultrasound, serum thyroxine and TRAb, and clinical symptoms together informed the diagnoses.

V is TRBV20-1 and J is TRBJ2-1; 10 bases are shared with TRBD2. Material: peripheral blood mononuclear cells (PBMCs), obtained at new diagnosis, from a patient treated with antithyroid drugs. The clonotype was recovered from a woman between 18 and 29 years old with Graves disease. CDR3: CSAKRGGYNEQFF. CDR3 DNA: TGCAGTGCTAAGCGGGGGGGCTACAATGAGCAGTTCTTC.